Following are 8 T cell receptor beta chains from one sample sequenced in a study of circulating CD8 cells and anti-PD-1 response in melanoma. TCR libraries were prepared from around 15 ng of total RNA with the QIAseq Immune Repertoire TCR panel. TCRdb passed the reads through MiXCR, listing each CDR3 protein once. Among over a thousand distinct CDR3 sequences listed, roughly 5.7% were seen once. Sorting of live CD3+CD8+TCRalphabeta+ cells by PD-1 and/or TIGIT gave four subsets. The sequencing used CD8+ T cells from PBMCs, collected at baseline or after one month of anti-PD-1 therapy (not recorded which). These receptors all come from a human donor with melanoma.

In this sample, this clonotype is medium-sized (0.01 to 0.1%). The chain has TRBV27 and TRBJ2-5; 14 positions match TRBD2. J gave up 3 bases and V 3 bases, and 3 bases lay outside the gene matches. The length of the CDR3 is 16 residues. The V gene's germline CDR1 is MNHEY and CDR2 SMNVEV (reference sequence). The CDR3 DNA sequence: TGTGCCAGCAGTTTGTCGACTAGCGGGGGGGAAGAGACCCAGTACTTC. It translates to CASSLSTSGGEETQYF.

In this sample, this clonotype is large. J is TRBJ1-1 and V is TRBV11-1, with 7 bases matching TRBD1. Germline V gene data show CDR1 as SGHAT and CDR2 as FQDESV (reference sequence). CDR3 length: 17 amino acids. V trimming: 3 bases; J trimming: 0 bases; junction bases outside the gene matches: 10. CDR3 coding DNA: TGTGCCAGCAGCTTCTTGCGACAGGGAAGCATGAACACTGAAGCTTTCTTT. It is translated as CASSFLRQGSMNTEAFF.

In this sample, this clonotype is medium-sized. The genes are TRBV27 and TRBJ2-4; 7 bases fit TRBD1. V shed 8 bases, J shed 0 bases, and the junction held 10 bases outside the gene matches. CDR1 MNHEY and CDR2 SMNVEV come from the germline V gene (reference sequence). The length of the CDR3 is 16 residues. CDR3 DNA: TGTGCCAGCCGAGACAGGGAACCTATAGCCAAAAACATTCAGTACTTC. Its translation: CASRDREPIAKNIQYF.

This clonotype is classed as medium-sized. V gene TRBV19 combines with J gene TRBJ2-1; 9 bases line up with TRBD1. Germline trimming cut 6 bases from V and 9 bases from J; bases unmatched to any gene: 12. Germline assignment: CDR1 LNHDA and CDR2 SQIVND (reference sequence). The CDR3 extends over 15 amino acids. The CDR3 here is CASSRGQGYGGEQFF. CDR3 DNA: TGTGCCAGTAGCCGTGGACAGGGGTACGGTGGTGAGCAGTTCTTC. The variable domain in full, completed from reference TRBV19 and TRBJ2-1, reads DGGITQSPKYLFRKEGQNVTLSCEQNLNHDAMYWYRQDPGQGLRLIYYSQIVNDFQKGDIAEGYSVSREKKESFPLTVTSAQKNPTAFYLCASSRGQGYGGEQFFGPGTRLTVL.

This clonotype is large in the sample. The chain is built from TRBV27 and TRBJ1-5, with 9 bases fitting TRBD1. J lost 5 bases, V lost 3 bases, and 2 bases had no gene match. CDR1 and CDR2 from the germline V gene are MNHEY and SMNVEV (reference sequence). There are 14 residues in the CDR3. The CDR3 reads CASSLTGGHQPQHF. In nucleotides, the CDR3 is TGTGCCAGCAGTTTGACAGGGGGGCATCAGCCCCAGCATTTT.

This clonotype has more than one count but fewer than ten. CDR3 in amino acids: CAWSVTGEGEQYF. The DNA for the CDR3 is TGTGCCTGGAGTGTAACAGGGGAGGGCGAGCAGTACTTC. The gene calls are TRBV30 and TRBJ2-7; D possibly uses TRBD1 or TRBD2 (7 bases each). CDR3 length: 13 residues. Germline CDR1 is GTSNPN and CDR2 is SVGIG (reference sequence). V was trimmed by 0 bases and J by 6 bases, leaving 12 bases between them. Full variable domain (missing parts from reference TRBV30 and TRBJ2-7): SQTIHQWPATLVQPVGSPLSLECTVEGTSNPNLYWYRQAAGRGLQLLFYSVGIGQISSEVPQNLSASRPQDRQFILSSKKLLLSDSGFYLCAWSVTGEGEQYFGPGTRLTVT.

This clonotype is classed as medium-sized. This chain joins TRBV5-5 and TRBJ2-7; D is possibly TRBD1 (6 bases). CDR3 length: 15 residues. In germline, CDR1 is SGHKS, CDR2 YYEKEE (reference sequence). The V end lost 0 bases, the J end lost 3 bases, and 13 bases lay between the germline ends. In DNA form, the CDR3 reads TGTGCCAGCAGCTTGGAGCAGGGGATAGTCTACGAGCAGTACTTC. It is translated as CASSLEQGIVYEQYF.

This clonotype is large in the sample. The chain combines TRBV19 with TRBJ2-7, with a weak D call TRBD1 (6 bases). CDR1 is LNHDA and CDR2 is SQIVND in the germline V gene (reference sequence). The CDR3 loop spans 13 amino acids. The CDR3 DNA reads TGTGCAACTAAGCAGCAGGGGACCTACGAGCAGTACTTC. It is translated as CATKQQGTYEQYF. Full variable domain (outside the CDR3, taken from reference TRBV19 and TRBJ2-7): DGGITQSPKYLFRKEGQNVTLSCEQNLNHDAMYWYRQDPGQGLRLIYYSQIVNDFQKGDIAEGYSVSREKKESFPLTVTSAQKNPTAFYLCATKQQGTYEQYFGPGTRLTVT.